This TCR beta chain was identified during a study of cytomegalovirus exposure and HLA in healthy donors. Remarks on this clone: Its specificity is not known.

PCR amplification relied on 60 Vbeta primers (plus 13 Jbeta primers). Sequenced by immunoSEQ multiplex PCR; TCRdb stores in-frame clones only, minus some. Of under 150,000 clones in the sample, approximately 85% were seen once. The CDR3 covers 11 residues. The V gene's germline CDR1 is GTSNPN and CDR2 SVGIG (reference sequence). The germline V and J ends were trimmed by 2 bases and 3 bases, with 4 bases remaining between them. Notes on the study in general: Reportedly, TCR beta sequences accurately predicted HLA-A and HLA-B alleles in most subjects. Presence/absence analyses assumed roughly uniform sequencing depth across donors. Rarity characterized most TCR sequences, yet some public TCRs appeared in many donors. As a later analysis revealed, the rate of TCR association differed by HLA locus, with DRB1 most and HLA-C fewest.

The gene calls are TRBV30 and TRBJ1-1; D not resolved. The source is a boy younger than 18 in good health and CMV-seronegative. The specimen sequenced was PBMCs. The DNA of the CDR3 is TGTGCCTGGAGTTCCTACACTGAAGCTTTCTTT. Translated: CAWSSYTEAFF.